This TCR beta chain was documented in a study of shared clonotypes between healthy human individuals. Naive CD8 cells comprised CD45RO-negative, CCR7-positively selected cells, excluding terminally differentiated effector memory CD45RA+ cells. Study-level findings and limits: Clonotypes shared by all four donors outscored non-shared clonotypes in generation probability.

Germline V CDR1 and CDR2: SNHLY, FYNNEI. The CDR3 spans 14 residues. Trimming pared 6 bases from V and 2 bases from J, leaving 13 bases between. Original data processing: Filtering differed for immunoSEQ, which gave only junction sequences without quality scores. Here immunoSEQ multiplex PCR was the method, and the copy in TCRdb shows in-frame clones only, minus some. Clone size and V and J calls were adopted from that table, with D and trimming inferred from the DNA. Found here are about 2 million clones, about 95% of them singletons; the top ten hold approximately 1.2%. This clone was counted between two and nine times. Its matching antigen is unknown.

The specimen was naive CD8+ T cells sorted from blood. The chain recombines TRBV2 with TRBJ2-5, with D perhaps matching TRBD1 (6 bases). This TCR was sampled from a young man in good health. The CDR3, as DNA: TGTGCCAGCAGCTTGGGGACACCTCAAGAGACCCAGTACTTC. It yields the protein CASSLGTPQETQYF. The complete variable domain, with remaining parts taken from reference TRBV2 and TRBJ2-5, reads EPEVTQTPSHQVTQMGQEVILRCVPISNHLYFYWYRQILGQKVEFLVSFYNNEISEKSEIFDDQFSVERPDGSNFTLKIRSTKLEDSAMYFCASSLGTPQETQYFGPGTRLLVL.